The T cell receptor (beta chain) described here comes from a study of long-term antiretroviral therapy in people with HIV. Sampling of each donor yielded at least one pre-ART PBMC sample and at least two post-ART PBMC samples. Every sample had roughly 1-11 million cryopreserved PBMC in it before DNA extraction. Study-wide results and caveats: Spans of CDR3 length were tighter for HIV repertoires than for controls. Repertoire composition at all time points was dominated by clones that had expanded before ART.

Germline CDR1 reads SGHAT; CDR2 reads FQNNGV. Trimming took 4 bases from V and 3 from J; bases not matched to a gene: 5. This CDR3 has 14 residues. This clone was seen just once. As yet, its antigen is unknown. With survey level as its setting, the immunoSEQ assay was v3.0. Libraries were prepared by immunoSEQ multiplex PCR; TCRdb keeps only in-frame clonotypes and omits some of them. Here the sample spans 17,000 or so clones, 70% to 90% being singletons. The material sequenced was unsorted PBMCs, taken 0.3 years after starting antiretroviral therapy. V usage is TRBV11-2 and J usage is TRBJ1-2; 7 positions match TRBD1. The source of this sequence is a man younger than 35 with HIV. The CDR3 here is CASSSPGTDYGYTF. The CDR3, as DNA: TGTGCCAGCAGCTCCCCCGGGACAGACTATGGCTACACCTTC.